The source of this TCR beta chain is a study of cytomegalovirus exposure and HLA in healthy donors. This PCR relied on a set of 60 Vbeta primers and 13 Jbeta primers. The protocol was immunoSEQ multiplex PCR, while the TCRdb copy is restricted to in-frame clones and leaves out a portion. This table has about 200,000 clones, 70% to 80% appearing once. There are 16 residues in the CDR3. V was pared by 5 bases and J by 4 bases, with 20 bases between. Germline assignment: CDR1 MNHNY and CDR2 SVGAGI (reference sequence). Donors showed nominal health when sampled, although they likely had unrecorded immune exposures.

The TCR sequence derives from a girl under 18 in good health and CMV-seropositive. Sequencing was done on a sample of PBMCs. This rearrangement joins TRBV6-6 to TRBJ1-2; D might be TRBD1 (5 bases). Here the CDR3 reads CASSTGQAGAVYGYTF. CDR3 sequence (DNA): TGTGCCAGCAGTACCGGACAAGCTGGGGCCGTCTATGGCTACACCTTC.